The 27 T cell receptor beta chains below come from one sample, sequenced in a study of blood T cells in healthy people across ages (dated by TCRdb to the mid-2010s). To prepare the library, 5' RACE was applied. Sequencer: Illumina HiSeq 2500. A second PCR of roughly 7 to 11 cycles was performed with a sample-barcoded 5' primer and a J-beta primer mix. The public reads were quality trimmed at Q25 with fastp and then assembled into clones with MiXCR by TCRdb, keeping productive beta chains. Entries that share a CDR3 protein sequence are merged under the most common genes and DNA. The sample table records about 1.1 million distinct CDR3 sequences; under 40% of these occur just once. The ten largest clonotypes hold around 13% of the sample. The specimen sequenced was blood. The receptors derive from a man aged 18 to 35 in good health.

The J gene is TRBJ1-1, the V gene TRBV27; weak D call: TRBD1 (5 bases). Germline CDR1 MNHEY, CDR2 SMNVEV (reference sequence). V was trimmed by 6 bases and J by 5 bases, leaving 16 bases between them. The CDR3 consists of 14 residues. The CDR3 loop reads CASSPSGAWTEAFF. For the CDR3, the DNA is TGTGCCAGCAGCCCTAGCGGGGCATGGACTGAAGCTTTCTTT.

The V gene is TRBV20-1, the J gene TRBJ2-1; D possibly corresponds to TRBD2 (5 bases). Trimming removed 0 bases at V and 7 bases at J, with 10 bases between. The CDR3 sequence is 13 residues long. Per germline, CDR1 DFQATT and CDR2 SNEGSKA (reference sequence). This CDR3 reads CSARETSGNEQFF. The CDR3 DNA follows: TGCAGTGCTAGAGAAACTAGTGGAAATGAGCAGTTCTTC.

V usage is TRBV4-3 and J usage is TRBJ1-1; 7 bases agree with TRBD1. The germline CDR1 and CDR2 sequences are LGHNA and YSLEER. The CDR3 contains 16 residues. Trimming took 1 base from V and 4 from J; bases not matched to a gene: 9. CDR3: CASSQGIQGELTEAFF. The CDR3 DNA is TGCGCCAGCAGCCAAGGAATCCAGGGGGAACTCACTGAAGCTTTCTTT.

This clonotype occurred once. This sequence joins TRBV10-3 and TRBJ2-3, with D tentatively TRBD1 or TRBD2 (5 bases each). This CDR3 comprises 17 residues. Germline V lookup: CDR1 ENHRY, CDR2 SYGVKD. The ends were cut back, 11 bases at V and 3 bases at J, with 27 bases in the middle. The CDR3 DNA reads TGTGCCCACGCGAGGTCGGGTCGCGGGCAGGGAACAGATACGCAGTATTTT. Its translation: CAHARSGRGQGTDTQYF.

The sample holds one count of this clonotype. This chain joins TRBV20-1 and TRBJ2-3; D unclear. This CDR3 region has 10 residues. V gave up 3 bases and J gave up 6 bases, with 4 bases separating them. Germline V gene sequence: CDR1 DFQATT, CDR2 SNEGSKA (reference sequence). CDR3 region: CSASSDTQYF. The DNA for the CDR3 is TGCAGTGCTAGTTCGGATACGCAGTATTTT.

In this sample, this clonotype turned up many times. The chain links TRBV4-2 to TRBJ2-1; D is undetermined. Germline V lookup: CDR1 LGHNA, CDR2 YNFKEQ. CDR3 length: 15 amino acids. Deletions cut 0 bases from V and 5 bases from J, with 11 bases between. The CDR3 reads CASSQEMVPHNEQFF. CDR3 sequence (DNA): TGTGCCAGCAGCCAAGAGATGGTCCCCCACAATGAGCAGTTCTTC.

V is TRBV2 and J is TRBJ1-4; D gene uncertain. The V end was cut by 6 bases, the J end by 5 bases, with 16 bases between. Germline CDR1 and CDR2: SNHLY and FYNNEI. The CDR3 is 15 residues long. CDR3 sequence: CASREREGWNEKLFF. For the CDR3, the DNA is TGTGCCAGCAGAGAGCGAGAGGGATGGAATGAAAAACTGTTTTTT.

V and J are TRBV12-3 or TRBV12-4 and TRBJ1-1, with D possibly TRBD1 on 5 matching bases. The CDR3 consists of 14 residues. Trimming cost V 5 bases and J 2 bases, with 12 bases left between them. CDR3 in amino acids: CASSKETANTEAFF. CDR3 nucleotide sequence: TGTGCCAGCAGTAAAGAGACAGCTAACACTGAAGCTTTCTTT.

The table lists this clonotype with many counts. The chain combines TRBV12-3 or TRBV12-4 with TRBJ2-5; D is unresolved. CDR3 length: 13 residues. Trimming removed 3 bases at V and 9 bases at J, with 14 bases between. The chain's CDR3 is CASSLSQSGAQYF. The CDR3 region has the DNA TGTGCCAGCAGTTTGTCCCAAAGTGGGGCCCAGTACTTC.

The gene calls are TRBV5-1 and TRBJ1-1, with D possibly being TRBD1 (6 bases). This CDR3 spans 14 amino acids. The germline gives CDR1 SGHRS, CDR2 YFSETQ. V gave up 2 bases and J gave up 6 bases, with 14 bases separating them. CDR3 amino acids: CASSFAGERSEAFF. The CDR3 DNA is TGCGCCAGCAGCTTCGCAGGGGAAAGGTCTGAAGCTTTCTTT. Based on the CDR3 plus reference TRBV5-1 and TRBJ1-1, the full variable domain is KAGVTQTPRYLIKTRGQQVTLSCSPISGHRSVSWYQQTPGQGLQFLFEYFSETQRNKGNFPGRFSGRQFSNSRSEMNVSTLELGDSALYLCASSFAGERSEAFFGQGTRLTVV.

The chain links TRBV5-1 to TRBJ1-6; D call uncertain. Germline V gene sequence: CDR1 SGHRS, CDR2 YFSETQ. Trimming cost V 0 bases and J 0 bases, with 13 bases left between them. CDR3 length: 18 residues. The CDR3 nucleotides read TGCGCCAGCAGCTTGGGCGTCAGATCAAGCTCCTATAATTCACCCCTCCACTTT. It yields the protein CASSLGVRSSSYNSPLHF.

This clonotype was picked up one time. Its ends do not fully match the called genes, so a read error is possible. CDR3 nucleotides: TGCGCCCGCAGCTCCCCCGTGGAAGGGTTTAGCACAGATACGCAGTATTTT. Translating it yields CARSSPVEGFSTDTQYF. The chain carries TRBV5-1 and TRBJ2-3; D is uncertain. The CDR3 contains 17 residues. Germline V CDR1 and CDR2: SGHRS, YFSETQ.

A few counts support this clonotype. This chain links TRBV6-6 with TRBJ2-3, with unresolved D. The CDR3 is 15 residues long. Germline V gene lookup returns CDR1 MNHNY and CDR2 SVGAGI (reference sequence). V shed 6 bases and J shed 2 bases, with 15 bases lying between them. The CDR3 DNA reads TGTGCCAGCAGCCGAGGTGGGTCGAACACAGATACGCAGTATTTT. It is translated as CASSRGGSNTDTQYF.

CDR3 loop: CSATHRDRVDEKLFF. The CDR3 region has the DNA TGCAGTGCTACTCACCGGGACAGGGTAGATGAAAAACTGTTTTTT. This rearrangement joins TRBV20-1 to TRBJ1-4; TRBD1 matches 9 bases. This CDR3 spans 15 amino acids. Germline CDR1 DFQATT, CDR2 SNEGSKA (reference sequence). V lost 4 bases to trimming and J lost 6 bases; unmatched junction nucleotides: 9.

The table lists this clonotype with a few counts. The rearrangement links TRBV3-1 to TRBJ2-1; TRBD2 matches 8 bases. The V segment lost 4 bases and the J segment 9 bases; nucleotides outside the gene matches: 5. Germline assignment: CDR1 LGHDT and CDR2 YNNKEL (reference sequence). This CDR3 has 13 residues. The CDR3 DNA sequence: TGTGCCAGCAGCCCCGGACTAGCAGGTGAGCAGTTCTTC. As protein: CASSPGLAGEQFF.

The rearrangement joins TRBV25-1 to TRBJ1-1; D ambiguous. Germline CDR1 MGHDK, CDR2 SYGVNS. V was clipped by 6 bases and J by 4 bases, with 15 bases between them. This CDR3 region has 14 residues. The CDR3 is CASRSRGLSTEAFF. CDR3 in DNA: TGTGCCAGCAGGAGTCGAGGGCTTTCCACTGAAGCTTTCTTT. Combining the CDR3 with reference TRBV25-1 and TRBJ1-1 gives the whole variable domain EADIYQTPRYLVIGTGKKITLECSQTMGHDKMYWYQQDPGMELHLIHYSYGVNSTEKGDLSSESTVSRIRTEHFPLTLESARPSHTSQYLCASRSRGLSTEAFFGQGTRLTVV.

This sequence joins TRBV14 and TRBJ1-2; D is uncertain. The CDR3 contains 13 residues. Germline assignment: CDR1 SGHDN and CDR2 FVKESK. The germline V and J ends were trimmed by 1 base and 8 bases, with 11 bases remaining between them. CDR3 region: CASSQGGIQGYTF. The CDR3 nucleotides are TGTGCCAGCAGCCAAGGGGGTATCCAGGGCTACACCTTC.

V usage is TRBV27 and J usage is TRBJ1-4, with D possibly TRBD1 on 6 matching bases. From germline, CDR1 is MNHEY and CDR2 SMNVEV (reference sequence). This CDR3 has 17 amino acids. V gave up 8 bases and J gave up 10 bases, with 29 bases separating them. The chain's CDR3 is CASRSVTGKAGRGKLFF. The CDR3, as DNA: TGTGCCAGCCGCTCCGTAACAGGGAAGGCGGGACGGGGAAAACTGTTTTTT.

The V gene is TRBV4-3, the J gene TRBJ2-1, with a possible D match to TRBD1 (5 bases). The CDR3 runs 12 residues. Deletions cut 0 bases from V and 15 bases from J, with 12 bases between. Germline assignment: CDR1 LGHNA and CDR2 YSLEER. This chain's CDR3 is CASSQDLGERFF. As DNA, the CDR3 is TGCGCCAGCAGCCAAGATCTAGGGGAACGGTTCTTC.

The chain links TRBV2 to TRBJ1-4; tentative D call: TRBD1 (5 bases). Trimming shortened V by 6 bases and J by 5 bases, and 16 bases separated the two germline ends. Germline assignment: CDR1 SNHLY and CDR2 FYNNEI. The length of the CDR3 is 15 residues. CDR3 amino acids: CASREGGAGNEKLFF. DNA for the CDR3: TGTGCCAGCAGAGAGGGTGGGGCAGGGAATGAAAAACTGTTTTTT.

CDR3 amino acids: CASSFSGRGHNEQFF. CDR3 sequence (DNA): TGTGCCAGCAGTTTCTCCGGGCGCGGGCACAATGAGCAGTTCTTC. The chain employs TRBV28 and TRBJ2-1; D possibly corresponds to TRBD2 (5 bases). The CDR3 totals 15 residues. V lost 3 bases and J lost 5, with 14 bases in between. Per germline, CDR1 MDHEN and CDR2 SYDVKM. The full variable domain, rest sourced from reference TRBV28 and TRBJ2-1, is DVKVTQSSRYLVKRTGEKVFLECVQDMDHENMFWYRQDPGLGLRLIYFSYDVKMKEKGDIPEGYSVSREKKERFSLILESASTNQTSMYLCASSFSGRGHNEQFFGPGTRLTVL.

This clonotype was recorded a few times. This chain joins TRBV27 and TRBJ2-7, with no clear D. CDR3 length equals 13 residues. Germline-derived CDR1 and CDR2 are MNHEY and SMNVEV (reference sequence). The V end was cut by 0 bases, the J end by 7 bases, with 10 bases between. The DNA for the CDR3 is TGTGCCAGCAGTTTATCGGAACGGCGGGAGCAGTACTTC. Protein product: CASSLSERREQYF.

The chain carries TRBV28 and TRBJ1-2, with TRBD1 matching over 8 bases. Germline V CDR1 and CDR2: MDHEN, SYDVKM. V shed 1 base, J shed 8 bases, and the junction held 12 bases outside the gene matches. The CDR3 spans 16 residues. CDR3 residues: CASSLSPNPGQGGYTF. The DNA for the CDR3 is TGTGCCAGCAGTTTATCCCCTAACCCCGGACAGGGCGGCTACACCTTC.

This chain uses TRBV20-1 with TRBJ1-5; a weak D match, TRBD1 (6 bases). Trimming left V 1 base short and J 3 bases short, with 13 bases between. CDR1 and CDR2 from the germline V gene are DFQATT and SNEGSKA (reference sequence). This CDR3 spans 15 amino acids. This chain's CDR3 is CSARAAGDNNQPQHF. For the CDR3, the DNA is TGCAGTGCTAGAGCTGCAGGGGATAACAATCAGCCCCAGCATTTT.

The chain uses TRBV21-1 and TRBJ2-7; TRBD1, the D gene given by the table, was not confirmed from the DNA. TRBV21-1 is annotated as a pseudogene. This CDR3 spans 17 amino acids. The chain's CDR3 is CASSREMTGRSSYEQYF. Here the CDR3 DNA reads TGTGCCAGCAGCAGAGAAATGACAGGGAGGAGCTCCTACGAGCAGTACTTC.

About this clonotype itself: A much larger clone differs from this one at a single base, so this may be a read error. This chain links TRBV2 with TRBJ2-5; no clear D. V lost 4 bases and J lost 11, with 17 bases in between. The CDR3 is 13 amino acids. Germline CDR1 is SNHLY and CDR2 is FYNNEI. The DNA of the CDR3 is TGTGCCAGCAGTGTGGGTTATTACAATGAGCAGTACTTC. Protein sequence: CASSVGYYNEQYF.

This chain's CDR3 is CASSPPGHGVYNEQYF. DNA for the CDR3: TGTGCCAGCAGTCCACCGGGACACGGAGTGTACAATGAGCAGTACTTC. The chain links TRBV2 to TRBJ2-5, with D possibly TRBD1 on 6 matching bases. Germline V CDR1 and CDR2: SNHLY, FYNNEI. V lost 5 bases and J 11 bases, leaving 27 bases between the germline ends. The CDR3 covers 16 residues.